The 15 T cell receptor beta chains in this list originate from one sample, sequenced in a study of IL-17A CD8 T cells in psoriatic arthritis synovium. The assay was immunoSEQ multiplex PCR, and TCRdb's table has in-frame clones only and misses some. The repertoire consists of about 2,200 clones, with around 68% occurring once and the leading ten covering roughly 15%. CD3+ T cells, isolated magnetically, got PMA and ionomycin for under 1.9 hours before cytokine secretion labeling. Synovial fluid was aspirated from actively inflamed joints of psoriatic arthritis patients. The sequencing input was IFN-gamma+ CD8+ T cells from synovial fluid. Subset specified: IL-17A-IFNgamma+ memory CD8+ (Tc1) cells. All receptors come from a human donor with psoriatic arthritis.

This clone was counted between two and nine times. The rearrangement joins TRBV29-1 to TRBJ1-1; D is perhaps TRBD1 (5 bases). The CDR3 is 15 residues long. The germline V gene encodes CDR1 SQVTM and CDR2 ANQGSEA. The V end lost 6 bases, the J end lost 0 bases, and 17 bases lay between the germline ends. In DNA form, the CDR3 reads TGCAGCGTGGATAGTCGGGACTCAATGAACACTGAAGCTTTCTTT. This gives the protein CSVDSRDSMNTEAFF. The complete variable domain, with remaining parts taken from reference TRBV29-1 and TRBJ1-1, reads SAVISQKPSRDICQRGTSLTIQCQVDSQVTMMFWYRQQPGQSLTLIATANQGSEATYESGFVIDKFPISRPNLTFSTLTVSNMSPEDSSIYLCSVDSRDSMNTEAFFGQGTRLTVV.

The chain is built from TRBV10-3 and TRBJ1-1; D not certain. Germline V gives CDR1 ENHRY, CDR2 SYGVKD. This CDR3 is 11 amino acids long. CDR3 sequence (DNA): TGTGCAATTGAGATGAACACTGAAGCTTTCTTT. Amino acids: CAIEMNTEAFF.

The CDR3 sequence is CAIGGGGVETQYF. The CDR3 coding sequence is TGTGCCATCGGGGGTGGGGGCGTGGAGACCCAGTACTTC. The V gene is TRBV10-3, the J gene TRBJ2-5, with D possibly matching TRBD1 (6 bases). Trimming pared 8 bases from V and 5 bases from J, leaving 15 bases between. The CDR3 length is 13 residues. The germline CDR1 and CDR2 sequences are ENHRY and SYGVKD.

In DNA form, the CDR3 reads TGTGCCAGCAGGGGCACCGGGGGAACAGATACGCAGTATTTT. Residues: CASRGTGGTDTQYF. The chain combines TRBV2 with TRBJ2-3, with D tentatively TRBD2 (6 bases). Germline V gene sequence: CDR1 SNHLY, CDR2 FYNNEI. The CDR3 is 14 residues long. The germline V and J ends were trimmed by 6 bases and 3 bases, with 13 bases remaining between them.

The chain joins TRBV5-4 to TRBJ2-7; TRBD1 matches at 12 bases. V was pared by 5 bases and J by 6 bases, with 18 bases of the junction left unmatched. Per germline, CDR1 SGHNT and CDR2 YYREEE (reference sequence). The CDR3 consists of 18 residues. CDR3 coding DNA: TGTGCCAGCAGTCTGGGATTTCCTGACCGGGACAGGGGGCGCGAGCAGTACTTC. Encoded protein: CASSLGFPDRDRGREQYF. Complete variable domain (other parts from reference TRBV5-4 and TRBJ2-7): ETGVTQSPTHLIKTRGQQVTLRCSSQSGHNTVSWYQQALGQGPQFIFQYYREEENGRGNFPPRFSGLQFPNYSSELNVNALELDDSALYLCASSLGFPDRDRGREQYFGPGTRLTVT.

This clone was observed a handful of times. The CDR3 sequence: CASSPDGVYEQYF. CDR3 DNA: TGTGCCAGCAGCCCCGACGGAGTCTACGAGCAGTACTTC. The chain uses TRBV6-5 and TRBJ2-7, with no clear D. The V end was cut by 6 bases, the J end by 3 bases, with 12 bases between. In germline, CDR1 is MNHEY, CDR2 SVGAGI. The CDR3 is made up of 13 amino acids.

The V call is TRBV5-1, the J call TRBJ2-1; D call uncertain. Deletions cut 0 bases from V and 10 bases from J, with 11 bases between. This CDR3 contains 13 residues. The germline CDR1 and CDR2 sequences are SGHRS and YFSETQ. CDR3 coding DNA: TGCGCCAGCAGCTTGGAGGGTAACCTGGAGCAGTTCTTC. As protein: CASSLEGNLEQFF.

The rearrangement joins TRBV7-8 to TRBJ2-1; 10 bases map to TRBD2. The CDR3 is 14 amino acids. CDR1 is SGHVS, CDR2 FQNEAQ, per germline. With 5 bases clipped from V and 10 bases from J, the junction kept 8 bases outside the gene matches. The CDR3 sequence is CASSPSGGAWEQFF. Here the CDR3 DNA reads TGTGCCAGCAGCCCGAGCGGGGGGGCCTGGGAGCAGTTCTTC.

V is TRBV27 and J is TRBJ1-5, with D maybe TRBD1 (6 bases). The germline V and J ends were trimmed by 6 bases and 1 base, with 13 bases remaining between them. The CDR3 consists of 15 residues. Germline assignment: CDR1 MNHEY and CDR2 SMNVEV (reference sequence). Here the CDR3 DNA reads TGTGCCAGCAGGGACAGTACCCTGAGCAATCAGCCCCAGCATTTT. It codes for CASRDSTLSNQPQHF.

There are a few counts of this clone. The V call is TRBV6-1, the J call TRBJ1-5, with D perhaps TRBD1 (5 bases). The CDR3 is 15 residues long. Germline lookup yields CDR1 MNHNS and CDR2 SASEGT. V dropped 2 bases and J dropped 7 bases, with 15 bases sitting between them. CDR3 nucleotides: TGTGCCAGCAGTGAAAACGCAGAGGGGACCCAGCCCCAGCATTTT. Translating it yields CASSENAEGTQPQHF.

The V gene is TRBV10-3, the J gene TRBJ1-6; 8 bases map to TRBD1. V lost 4 bases and J lost 0; bases outside the gene matches: 8. CDR3 length: 18 residues. The germline V gene encodes CDR1 ENHRY and CDR2 SYGVKD. This chain's CDR3 is CAISADRERFSYNSPLHF. Written as DNA, the CDR3 is TGTGCCATCAGTGCGGACAGGGAACGATTCTCCTATAATTCACCCCTCCACTTT.

This clone was seen once. The chain uses TRBV19 and TRBJ2-3, with D tentatively TRBD2 (5 bases). Trimming pared 5 bases from V and 1 base from J, leaving 13 bases between. The CDR3 length is 15 residues. Germline V gene data show CDR1 as LNHDA and CDR2 as SQIVND (reference sequence). This CDR3 reads CASSPPIGGTDTQYF. CDR3 bases: TGTGCCAGTAGTCCTCCCATCGGGGGCACAGATACGCAGTATTTT.

The table lists this clone with a count of one. The chain recombines TRBV7-9 with TRBJ2-1; D is unresolved. Germline CDR1 is SEHNR and CDR2 is FQNEAQ (reference sequence). V shed 1 base and J shed 0 bases, with 4 bases lying between them. This CDR3 spans 14 amino acids. The CDR3 loop is CASSLVVSYNEQFF. CDR3 nucleotides: TGTGCCAGCAGCTTAGTCGTCTCCTACAATGAGCAGTTCTTC.

The chain has TRBV5-1 and TRBJ1-2, with TRBD1 matching 7 bases. The CDR3 is made up of 13 amino acids. The trim removed 9 bases at V and 4 bases at J, leaving 9 bases unmatched. In germline, CDR1 is SGHRS, CDR2 YFSETQ. The CDR3 nucleotides read TGCGCCACCCGCGCGGGGGACAGCTATGGCTACACCTTC. Residues: CATRAGDSYGYTF.

This rearrangement joins TRBV23-1 to TRBJ2-3; D is perhaps TRBD1 (6 bases). TRBV23-1 qualifies as an ORF whose function is uncertain. The CDR3 covers 17 residues. V dropped 6 bases and J dropped 6 bases, with 25 bases sitting between them. CDR3 amino acids: CASSGTDRPVLRDTQYF. In DNA, the CDR3 is TGCGCCAGCAGCGGCACCGACAGGCCGGTTCTAAGGGATACGCAGTATTTT.